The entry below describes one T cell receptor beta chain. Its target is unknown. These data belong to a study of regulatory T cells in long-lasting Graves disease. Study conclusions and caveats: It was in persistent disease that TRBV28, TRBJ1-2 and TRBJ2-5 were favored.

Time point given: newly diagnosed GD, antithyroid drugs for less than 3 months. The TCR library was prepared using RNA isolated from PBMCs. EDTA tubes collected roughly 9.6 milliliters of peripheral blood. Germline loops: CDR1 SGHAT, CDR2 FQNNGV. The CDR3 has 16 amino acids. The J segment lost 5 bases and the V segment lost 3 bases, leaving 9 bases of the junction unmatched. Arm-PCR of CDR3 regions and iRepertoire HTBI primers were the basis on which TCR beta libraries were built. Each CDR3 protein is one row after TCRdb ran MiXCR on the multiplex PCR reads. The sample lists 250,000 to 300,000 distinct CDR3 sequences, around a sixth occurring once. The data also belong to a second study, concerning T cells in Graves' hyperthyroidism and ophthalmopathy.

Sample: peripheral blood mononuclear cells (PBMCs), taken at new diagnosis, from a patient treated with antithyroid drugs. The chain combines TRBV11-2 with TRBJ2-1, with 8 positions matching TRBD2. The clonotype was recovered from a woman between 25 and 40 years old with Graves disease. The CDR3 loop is CASSFGPSGRDNEQFF. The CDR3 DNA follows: TGTGCCAGCAGCTTCGGTCCTAGCGGGCGAGACAATGAGCAGTTCTTC.